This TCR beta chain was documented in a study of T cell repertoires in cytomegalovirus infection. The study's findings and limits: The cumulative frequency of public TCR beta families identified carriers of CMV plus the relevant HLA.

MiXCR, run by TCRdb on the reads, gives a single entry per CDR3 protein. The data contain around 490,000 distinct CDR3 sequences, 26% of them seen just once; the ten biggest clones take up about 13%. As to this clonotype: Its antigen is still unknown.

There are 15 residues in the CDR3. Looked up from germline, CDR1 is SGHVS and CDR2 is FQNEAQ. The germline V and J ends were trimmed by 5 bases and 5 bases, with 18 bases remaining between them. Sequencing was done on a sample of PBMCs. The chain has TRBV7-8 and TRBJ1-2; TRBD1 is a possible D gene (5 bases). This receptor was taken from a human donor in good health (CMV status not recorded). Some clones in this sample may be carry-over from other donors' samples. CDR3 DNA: TGTGCCAGCAGCCCCCTTGAGGGACCAACATATGGCTACACCTTC. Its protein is CASSPLEGPTYGYTF.